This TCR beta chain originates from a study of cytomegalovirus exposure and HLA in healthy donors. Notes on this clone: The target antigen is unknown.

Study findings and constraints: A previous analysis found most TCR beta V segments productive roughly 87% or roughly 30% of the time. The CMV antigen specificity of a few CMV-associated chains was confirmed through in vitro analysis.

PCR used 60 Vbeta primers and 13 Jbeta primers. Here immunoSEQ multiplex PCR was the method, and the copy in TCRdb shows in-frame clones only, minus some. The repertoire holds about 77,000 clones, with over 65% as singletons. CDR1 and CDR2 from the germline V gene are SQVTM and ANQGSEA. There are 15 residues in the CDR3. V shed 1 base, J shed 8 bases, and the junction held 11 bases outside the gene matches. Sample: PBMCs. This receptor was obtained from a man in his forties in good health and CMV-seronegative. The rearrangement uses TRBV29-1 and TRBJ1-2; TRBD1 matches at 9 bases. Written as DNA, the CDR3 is TGCAGCGTTGAAGTAAATGGACAGGGGATAGGGGGCTACACCTTC. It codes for CSVEVNGQGIGGYTF. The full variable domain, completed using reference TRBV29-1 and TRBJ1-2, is SAVISQKPSRDICQRGTSLTIQCQVDSQVTMMFWYRQQPGQSLTLIATANQGSEATYESGFVIDKFPISRPNLTFSTLTVSNMSPEDSSIYLCSVEVNGQGIGGYTFGSGTRLTVV.